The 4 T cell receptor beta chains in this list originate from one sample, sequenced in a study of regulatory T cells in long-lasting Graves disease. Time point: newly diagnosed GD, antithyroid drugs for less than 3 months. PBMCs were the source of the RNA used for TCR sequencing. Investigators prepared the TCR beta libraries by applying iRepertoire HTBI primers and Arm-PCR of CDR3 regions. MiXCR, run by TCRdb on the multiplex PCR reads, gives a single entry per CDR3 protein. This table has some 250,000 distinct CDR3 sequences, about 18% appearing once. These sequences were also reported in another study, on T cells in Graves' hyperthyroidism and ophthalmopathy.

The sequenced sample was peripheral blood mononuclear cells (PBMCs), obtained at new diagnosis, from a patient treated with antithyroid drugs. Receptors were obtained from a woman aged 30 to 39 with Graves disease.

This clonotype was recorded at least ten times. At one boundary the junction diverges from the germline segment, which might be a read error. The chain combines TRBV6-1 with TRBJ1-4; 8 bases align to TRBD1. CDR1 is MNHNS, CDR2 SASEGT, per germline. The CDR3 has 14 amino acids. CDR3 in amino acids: CASREDRGYEKLFF. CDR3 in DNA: TGTGCCAGCAGAGAAGACAGGGGATACGAAAAACTGTTTTTT.

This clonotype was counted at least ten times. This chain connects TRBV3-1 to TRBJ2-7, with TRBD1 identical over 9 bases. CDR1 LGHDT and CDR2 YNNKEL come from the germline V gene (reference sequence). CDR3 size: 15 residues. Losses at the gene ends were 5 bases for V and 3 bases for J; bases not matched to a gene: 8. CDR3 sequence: CASSGRDRVRYEQYF. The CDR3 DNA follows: TGTGCCAGCAGCGGCCGGGACAGGGTACGCTACGAGCAGTACTTC.

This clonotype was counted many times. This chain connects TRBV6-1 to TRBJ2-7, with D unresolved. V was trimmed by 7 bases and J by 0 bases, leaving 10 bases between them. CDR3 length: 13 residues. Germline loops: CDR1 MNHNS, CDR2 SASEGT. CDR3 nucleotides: TGTGCCAGCACAGTGGGAAGCTCCTACGAGCAGTACTTC. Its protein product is CASTVGSSYEQYF.

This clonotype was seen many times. CDR3 sequence (DNA): TGTGCCAGCAGTTTATCGGGGACGCTGTTTTTT. Protein product: CASSLSGTLFF. The rearrangement links TRBV12-3 or TRBV12-4 to TRBJ1-4; maybe TRBD1 (5 bases). The CDR3 extends over 11 amino acids. Trimming pared 2 bases from V and 14 bases from J, leaving 9 bases between.